This T cell receptor beta chain is from a study of cytomegalovirus exposure and HLA in healthy donors. CDR3 length: 13 amino acids. The germline CDR1 and CDR2 sequences are SQVTM and ANQGSEA. Trimming shortened V by 6 bases and J by 2 bases, and 11 bases separated the two germline ends. This clone was detected only once. Libraries were prepared by immunoSEQ multiplex PCR; TCRdb keeps only in-frame clonotypes and omits some of them. The sample shows 150,000 to 200,000 clones, 85% to 90% of them seen only once. The TCR was taken from a woman aged 30 to 39 in good health and CMV-seronegative. The specimen sequenced was PBMCs. V and J are TRBV29-1 and TRBJ2-4; D possibly corresponds to TRBD1 (5 bases). The CDR3 here is CSVETVSKNIQYF. In nucleotides, the CDR3 is TGCAGCGTCGAGACAGTCTCCAAAAACATTCAGTACTTC. The full variable domain, in which reference TRBV29-1 and TRBJ2-4 provide the parts outside the CDR3, is SAVISQKPSRDICQRGTSLTIQCQVDSQVTMMFWYRQQPGQSLTLIATANQGSEATYESGFVIDKFPISRPNLTFSTLTVSNMSPEDSSIYLCSVETVSKNIQYFGAGTRLSVL.